This T cell receptor (beta chain) was captured in a study of OX40 agonist ivuxolimab in advanced cancers. Study-wide results and limits: It was not determined which antigens were specifically recognized by the peripheral T cells that had undergone clonal expansion. CD4+ and CD8+ blood T cells expanded clonally by week 6 at 0.1 to 3.0 mg/kg.

Patients were ineligible given autoimmune disease history or systemic immunosuppression. Collection of blood occurred at baseline, at cycle 4 day 1, and at cycle 7 day 1. About this clone: No antigen is known for it.

V was trimmed by 7 bases and J by 1 base, leaving 14 bases between them. The length of the CDR3 is 14 residues. Germline-derived CDR1 and CDR2 are SGDLS and YYNGEE. Sequenced by immunoSEQ multiplex PCR; TCRdb stores in-frame clones only, minus some. This table has approximately 76,000 clones, about 94% appearing once. This clonotype was obtained from an adult with an advanced solid tumor such as melanoma, head and neck, liver or kidney cancer. The sample here was CD4+ or CD8+ T cells sorted from blood, taken in a trial of the OX40 agonist ivuxolimab. V is TRBV9 and J is TRBJ1-1; D is possibly TRBD1 (5 bases). The chain's CDR3 is CASGDGRTNTEAFF. CDR3 nucleotides: TGTGCCAGCGGGGACGGGCGGACGAACACTGAAGCTTTCTTT.